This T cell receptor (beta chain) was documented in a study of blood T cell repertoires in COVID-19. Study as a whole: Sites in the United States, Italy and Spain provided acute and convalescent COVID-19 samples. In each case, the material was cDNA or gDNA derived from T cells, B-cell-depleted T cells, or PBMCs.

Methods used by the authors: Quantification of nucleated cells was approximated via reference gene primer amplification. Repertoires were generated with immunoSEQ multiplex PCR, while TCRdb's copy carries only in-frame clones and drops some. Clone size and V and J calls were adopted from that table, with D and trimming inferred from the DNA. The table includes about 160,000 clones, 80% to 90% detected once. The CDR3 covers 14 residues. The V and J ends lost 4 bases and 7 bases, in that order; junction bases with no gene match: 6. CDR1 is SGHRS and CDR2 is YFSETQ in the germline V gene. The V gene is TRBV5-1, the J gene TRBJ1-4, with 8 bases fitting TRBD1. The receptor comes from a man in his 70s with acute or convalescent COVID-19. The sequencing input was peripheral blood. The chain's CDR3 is CASSAGTGGEKLFF. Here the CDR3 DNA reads TGCGCCAGCAGCGCCGGGACAGGTGGTGAAAAACTGTTTTTT.